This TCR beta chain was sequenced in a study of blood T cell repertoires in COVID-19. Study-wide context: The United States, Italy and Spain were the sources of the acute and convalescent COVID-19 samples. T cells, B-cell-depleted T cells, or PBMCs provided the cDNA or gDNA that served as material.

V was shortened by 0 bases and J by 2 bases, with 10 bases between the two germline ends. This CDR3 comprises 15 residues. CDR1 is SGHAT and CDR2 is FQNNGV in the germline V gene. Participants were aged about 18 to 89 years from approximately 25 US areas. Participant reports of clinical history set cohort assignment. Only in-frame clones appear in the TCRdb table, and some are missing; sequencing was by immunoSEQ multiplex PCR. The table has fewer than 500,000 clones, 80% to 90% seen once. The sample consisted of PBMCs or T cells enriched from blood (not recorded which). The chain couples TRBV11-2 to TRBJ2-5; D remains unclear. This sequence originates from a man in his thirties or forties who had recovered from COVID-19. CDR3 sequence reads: CASSLESVAQETQYF. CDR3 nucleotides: TGTGCCAGCAGCTTAGAGTCCGTGGCTCAAGAGACCCAGTACTTC.